This TCR beta chain originates from a study of siplizumab effects on memory and regulatory T cells. V lost 6 bases and J 7 bases, leaving 10 bases between the germline ends. The CDR3 loop spans 11 amino acids. The germline gives CDR1 SNHLY, CDR2 FYNNEI. The protocol was immunoSEQ multiplex PCR, while the TCRdb copy is restricted to in-frame clones and leaves out a portion. The top ten clones hold more than 1.5% of a sample with around 68,000 clones, 88% of them seen once. This chain joins TRBV2 and TRBJ2-7; no definite D call. The material sequenced was Tregs sorted from blood. The source is a human donor in good health. CDR3 nucleotide sequence: TGTGCCAGCAGCAATATCGCTGAGCAGTACTTC. This codes for CASSNIAEQYF.